This TCR beta chain emerged from a study of shared clonotypes between healthy human individuals. Germline assignment: CDR1 GTSNPN and CDR2 SVGIG (reference sequence). Trimming took 0 bases from V and 6 from J, leaving 5 bases between them. The CDR3 has 11 amino acids. Sequenced by immunoSEQ multiplex PCR; TCRdb stores in-frame clones only, minus some. The sample includes more than 550,000 clones, around 91% of them seen just once. Healthy adults negative for HIV, lacking recent acute infections or vaccinations, served as donors. Study-level points and caveats: Relative to their counterparts shared across all four donors, non-shared clonotypes exhibited diminished generation probabilities.

This clone has ten or more counts. Its antigen is undetermined. In the same sample, other DNA sequences code for this CDR3. V usage is TRBV30 and J usage is TRBJ1-1; D is unclear. The sequenced sample was memory CD8+ T cells from PBMCs. The subset: CD45RO+ cells pooled with CCR7-negative TemRA cells. The clonotype comes from a man between 18 and 29 years old in good health. Some clones in this sample may be carry-over from other donors' samples. The CDR3 DNA sequence: TGTGCCTGGAGTGTACTATCTGAAGCTTTCTTT. Translated, it gives CAWSVLSEAFF.